This T cell receptor (beta chain) comes out of a study of control samples from healthy donors and cancer patients. V lost 4 bases, J lost 3 bases, and 13 bases stayed unmatched. The CDR3 has 18 residues. Germline assignment: CDR1 SGHNT and CDR2 YYREEE (reference sequence). Assay used: immunoSEQ multiplex PCR; TCRdb lists only in-frame clones, some missing. In the table there are 250,000 to 300,000 clones, around 80% of which are singletons. Sample: PBMCs. The chain uses TRBV5-4 and TRBJ1-6; TRBD1 agrees at 7 bases. This TCR was recovered from a woman aged 55 to 70 with lung cancer. This CDR3 reads CASSLRSGTEIYNSPLHF. The CDR3 nucleotides read TGTGCCAGCAGCCTGCGCTCCGGGACAGAAATCTATAATTCACCCCTCCACTTT.